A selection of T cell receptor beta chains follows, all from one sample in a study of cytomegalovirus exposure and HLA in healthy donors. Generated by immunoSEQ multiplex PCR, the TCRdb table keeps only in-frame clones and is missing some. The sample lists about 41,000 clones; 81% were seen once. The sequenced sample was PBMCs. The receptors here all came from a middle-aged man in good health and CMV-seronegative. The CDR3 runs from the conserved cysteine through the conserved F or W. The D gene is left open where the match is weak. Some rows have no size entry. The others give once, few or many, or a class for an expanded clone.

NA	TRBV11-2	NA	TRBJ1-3	TGTGCCAGCAGCTTAGGACAGAGTATTGGAAACACCATATATTTT	CASSLGQSIGNTIYF
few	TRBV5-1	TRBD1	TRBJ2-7	TGCGCCAGCAGCCCGGGACAGGGGGCCCACGAGCAGTACTTC	CASSPGQGAHEQYF
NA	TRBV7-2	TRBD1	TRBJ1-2	TGTGCCAGCAGCCAAGGACAGGGTACTGGCTACACCTTC	CASSQGQGTGYTF
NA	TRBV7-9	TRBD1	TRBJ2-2	TGTGCCAGCAGCTCAGGAGACAGGGGCCAAGCCGGGGAGCTGTTTTTT	CASSSGDRGQAGELFF
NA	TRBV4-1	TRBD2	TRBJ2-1	TGCGCCAGCAGCCAAGCCTCCGGGGGACTAGACCTCAATGAGCAGTTCTTC	CASSQASGGLDLNEQFF
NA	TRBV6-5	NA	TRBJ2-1	TGTGCCAGCAGTTACACGGAGGGGGAGCAGTTCTTC	CASSYTEGEQFF
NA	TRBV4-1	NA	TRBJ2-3	TGCGCCAGCAGCCCAGTGGGGCAAAGCACAGATACGCAGTATTTT	CASSPVGQSTDTQYF
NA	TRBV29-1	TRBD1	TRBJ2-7	TGCAGCTCGGTGACAGGGGGCTACGAGCAGTACTTC	CSSVTGGYEQYF
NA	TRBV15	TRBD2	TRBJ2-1	TGTGCCATTAGAAAGGCGGGAGGGGCCTACAATGAGCAGTTCTTC	CAIRKAGGAYNEQFF
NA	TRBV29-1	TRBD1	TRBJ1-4	TGCAGCGTTGGGTGGGACAGGATTGCAACTAATGAAAAACTGTTTTTT	CSVGWDRIATNEKLFF
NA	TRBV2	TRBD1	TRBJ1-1	TGTGCCAGCAGTAGACAGGGGAAGGACACTGAAGCTTTCTTT	CASSRQGKDTEAFF
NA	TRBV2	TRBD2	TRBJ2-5	TGTGCCAGCAGTGAACCAACTAGCGGGGCGTACCAAGAGACCCAGTACTTC	CASSEPTSGAYQETQYF
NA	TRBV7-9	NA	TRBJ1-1	TGTTCCAGCAGCCGCCCCCCCTGGGCGCGGAACACTGAAGCTTTCTTT	CSSSRPPWARNTEAFF
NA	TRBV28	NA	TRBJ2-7	TGTGCCAGCAGTTCGATATTAAACAGGGTAGCCCACGAGCAGTACTTC	CASSSILNRVAHEQYF
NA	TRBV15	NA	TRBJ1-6	TGTGCCACCACGACTGGGGGGGAGAGTAATTCACCCCTCCACTTT	CATTTGGESNSPLHF
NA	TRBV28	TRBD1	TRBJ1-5	TGTGCCAGCAGTTTATTGGGGACAGGGAATCAGCCCCAGCATTTT	CASSLLGTGNQPQHF
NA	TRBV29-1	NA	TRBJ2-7	TGCAGCGTTGAAGCGGGGGACTACGAGCAGTACTTC	CSVEAGDYEQYF
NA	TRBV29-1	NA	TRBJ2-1	TGCAGCGTTGAAGGTGGGTTCTTAGGGGATGAGCAGTTCTTC	CSVEGGFLGDEQFF
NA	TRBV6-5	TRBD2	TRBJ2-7	TGTGCCAGCAGCAGCGGGACGAGGGAGCAGTACTTC	CASSSGTREQYF
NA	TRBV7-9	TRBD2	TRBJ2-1	TGTTCCAGCAGCTCCTCCGGAACTAGCGGGGTCAGGGGTGAGCAGTTCTTC	CSSSSSGTSGVRGEQFF
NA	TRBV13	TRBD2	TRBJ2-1	TGTGCCAGCAGCTTAGGTCCCGCGGCAGGGCAGACCCTAGCGGGCCCCAGCAATGAGCAGTTCTTC	CASSLGPAAGQTLAGPSNEQFF
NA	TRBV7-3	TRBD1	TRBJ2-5	TGTGCCAGCAGCTCGGGACAGGGGGTTGAGACCCAGTACTTC	CASSSGQGVETQYF
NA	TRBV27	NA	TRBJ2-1	TGTGCCAGCAGTTTAGGGGCAGGGGCCTACAATGAGCAGTTCTTC	CASSLGAGAYNEQFF
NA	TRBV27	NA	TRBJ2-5	TGTGCCAGCAGTTTAGGTGCCCAGGCGCGAGAGACCCAGTACTTC	CASSLGAQARETQYF
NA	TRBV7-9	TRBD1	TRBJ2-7	TGTGCCAGCAGCTCTTCCTGGGACAGAATAACCTACGAGCAGTACTTC	CASSSSWDRITYEQYF
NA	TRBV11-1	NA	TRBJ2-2	TGTGCCAGCAGCTCGGACACTTACACCGGGGAGCTGTTTTTT	CASSSDTYTGELFF
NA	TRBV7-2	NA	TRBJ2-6	TGTGCCAGCAGCCCCAACTCTGGGGCCAACGTCCTGACTTTC	CASSPNSGANVLTF
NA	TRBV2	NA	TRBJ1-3	TGTGCCAGCAGTGGGAGGGCCAGCTCTGGAAACACCATATATTTT	CASSGRASSGNTIYF
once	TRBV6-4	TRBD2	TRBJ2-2	TGTGCCAGCAGTGCTAGCGGGGGGGCCACCGGGGAGCTGTTTTTT	CASSASGGATGELFF
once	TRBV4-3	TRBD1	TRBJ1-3	TGCGCCAGCAGCCAAGATCCGGCAGGGGGAACCTCTGGAAACACCATATATTTT	CASSQDPAGGTSGNTIYF
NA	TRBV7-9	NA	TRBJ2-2	TGTGCCACCTCGGACACCAACACCGGGGAGCTGTTTTTT	CATSDTNTGELFF
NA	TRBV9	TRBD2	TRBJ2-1	TGTGCCAGCAGCGTAGGGAGCCTAGCGGGAGGCCTTCCTCCGCGCTACAATGAGCAGTTCTTC	CASSVGSLAGGLPPRYNEQFF
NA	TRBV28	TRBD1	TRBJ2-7	TGTGCCAGCAGTAAGACAGGGATCGACGAGCAGTACTTC	CASSKTGIDEQYF
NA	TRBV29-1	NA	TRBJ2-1	TGCAGCGTTGATGGGCTAGCCCTCGATGAGCAGTTCTTC	CSVDGLALDEQFF
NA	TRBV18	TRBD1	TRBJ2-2	TGTGCCAGCTCAACCGGGACAGTAAACACCGGGGAGCTGTTTTTT	CASSTGTVNTGELFF
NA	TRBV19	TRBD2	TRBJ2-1	TGTGCCAGTAGCCGAGCGGGAGCGACCTACAATGAGCAGTTCTTC	CASSRAGATYNEQFF
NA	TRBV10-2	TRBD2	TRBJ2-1	TGCGCCAGCAGCGGGACTAGCGTTTACAATGAGCAGTTCTTC	CASSGTSVYNEQFF
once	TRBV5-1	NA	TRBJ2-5	TGCGCCAGCAGCTTTTATAGCGTTGAGACCCAGTACTTC	CASSFYSVETQYF
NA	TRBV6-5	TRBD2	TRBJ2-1	TGTGCCAGCAGTTACGCACTAGCGGGGGATTACAATGAGCAGTTCTTC	CASSYALAGDYNEQFF
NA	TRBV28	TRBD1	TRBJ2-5	TGTGCCAGCCACAGGGGGCGAGGATGGGAGACCCAGTACTTC	CASHRGRGWETQYF
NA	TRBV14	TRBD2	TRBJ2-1	TGTGCCAGCAGCCCCCGGGTAGCGGGAGGAGGTGAGCAGTTCTTC	CASSPRVAGGGEQFF
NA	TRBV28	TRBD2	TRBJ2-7	TGTGCCAGCAACAGCCCGGGACTAGCCGGTTACGAGCAGTACTTC	CASNSPGLAGYEQYF
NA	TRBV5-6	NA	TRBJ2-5	TGTGCCAGCAGCGCGTCTACCCCGGGGGAGACCCAGTACTTC	CASSASTPGETQYF
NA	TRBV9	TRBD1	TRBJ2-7	TGTGCCAGCAGCGTAGGTGAACAGGGGGTATCCTACGAGCAGTACTTC	CASSVGEQGVSYEQYF
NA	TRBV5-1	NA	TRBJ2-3	TGCGCCAGCAGCCCTGGGGCGTTAGTAAGCACAGATACGCAGTATTTT	CASSPGALVSTDTQYF
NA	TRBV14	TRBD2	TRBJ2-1	TGTGCCAGCAGCCGCCGGACTAGCGTTTACAATGAGCAGTTCTTC	CASSRRTSVYNEQFF
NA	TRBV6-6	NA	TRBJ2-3	TGTGCCAGCAGTTCCCGGGACTTCTTCACAGATACGCAGTATTTT	CASSSRDFFTDTQYF
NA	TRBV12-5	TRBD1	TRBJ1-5	TGTGCTAGTGGTTGGCCCGGGACAGTCGATCAGCCCCAGCATTTT	CASGWPGTVDQPQHF
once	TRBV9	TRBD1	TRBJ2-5	TGTGCCAGCAGCCTCCGACAGGGGCAAGAGACCCAGTACTTC	CASSLRQGQETQYF
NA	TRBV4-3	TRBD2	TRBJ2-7	TGCGCCAGCAGCGAAAGGGGGACTAGCGGAGCCTACGAGCAGTACTTC	CASSERGTSGAYEQYF
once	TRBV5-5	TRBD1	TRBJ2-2	TGTGCCGGACAACCCGGGACAGGGCACACCGGGGAGCTGTTTTTT	CAGQPGTGHTGELFF
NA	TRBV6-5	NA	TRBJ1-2	TGTGCCAGCAGGTCAACCCTCCCTAGGAAGGGCTACACCTTC	CASRSTLPRKGYTF
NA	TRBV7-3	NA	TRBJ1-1	TGTGCCAGCAGCTTAACCAGGGATGGGACTGAAGCTTTCTTT	CASSLTRDGTEAFF
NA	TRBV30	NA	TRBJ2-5	TGTGCCTCAACATCCCCGTGGGTAGCCTCGGGCCAAGAGACCCAGTACTTC	CASTSPWVASGQETQYF